Presented here are 20 T cell receptor beta chains from one specimen sequenced in a study of T cell changes during pregnancy in multiple sclerosis. The table came from immunoSEQ multiplex PCR; TCRdb's copy has only in-frame clones and leaves some out. The table has some 52,000 clones, approximately 92% seen once. Sequencing was performed on CD4+ T cells from peripheral blood mononuclear cells, taken in the third trimester of pregnancy. The source is a female donor with multiple sclerosis, enrolled in a pregnancy study.

The chain has TRBV19 and TRBJ1-5; 11 nucleotides align to TRBD1. The V gene's germline CDR1 is LNHDA and CDR2 SQIVND (reference sequence). The CDR3 extends over 15 amino acids. Trimming at V came to 4 bases and at J to 6 bases, leaving 5 bases not matched to a gene. The CDR3 coding sequence is TGTGCCAGTAGTAGAGGACAGGGGGCAGTTCAGCCCCAGCATTTT. It codes for CASSRGQGAVQPQHF.

The J gene is TRBJ1-3, the V gene TRBV25-1; a possible D gene is TRBD1 (6 bases). With 4 bases removed from V and 1 base from J, the gap between germline ends came to 8 bases. The CDR3 is 14 residues long. CDR1 is MGHDK and CDR2 is SYGVNS in the germline V gene. The CDR3 nucleotides read TGTGCCAGCAGTGGCACAGGGTCTGGAAACACCATATATTTT. This codes for CASSGTGSGNTIYF.

J is TRBJ1-1 and V is TRBV28; D may be TRBD1 (5 bases). With 7 bases removed from V and 3 bases from J, the gap between germline ends came to 18 bases. The CDR3 length is 15 residues. Per germline, CDR1 MDHEN and CDR2 SYDVKM. The CDR3 sequence: CASIPAGNRYTEAFF. The CDR3 DNA sequence: TGTGCCAGCATCCCGGCAGGGAATCGTTACACTGAAGCTTTCTTT.

The CDR3 protein is CSVEQNTEAFF. Written as DNA, the CDR3 is TGCAGCGTTGAACAGAACACTGAAGCTTTCTTT. The rearrangement links TRBV29-1 to TRBJ1-1, with D hard to call. The CDR3 extends over 11 amino acids. Germline V gene sequence: CDR1 SQVTM, CDR2 ANQGSEA. V was clipped by 2 bases and J by 1 base, with 2 bases between them.

CDR3 region: CASSQNPGHSYEQYF. The CDR3, as DNA: TGTGCCAGTAGCCAAAACCCGGGACATTCCTACGAGCAGTACTTC. The chain uses TRBV19 and TRBJ2-7, with a tentative D call TRBD1 (6 bases). This CDR3 is built from 15 residues. Germline CDR1 is LNHDA and CDR2 is SQIVND (reference sequence). With 6 bases removed from V and 1 base from J, the gap between germline ends came to 16 bases.

The V gene is TRBV5-4, the J gene TRBJ2-5, with 10 bases that match TRBD2. CDR1 SGHNT and CDR2 YYREEE come from the germline V gene (reference sequence). V was pared by 2 bases and J by 2 bases, with 6 bases of the junction left unmatched. CDR3 length: 16 amino acids. Here the CDR3 reads CASSFNGLADQETQYF. As DNA, the CDR3 is TGTGCCAGCAGCTTTAACGGACTAGCGGATCAAGAGACCCAGTACTTC.

The chain carries TRBV6-1 and TRBJ1-2, with unresolved D. The germline gives CDR1 MNHNS, CDR2 SASEGT. Trimming took off 4 bases at V and 0 bases at J, with 12 bases between the two ends. The CDR3 is 15 amino acids. The CDR3 region is CASSVTSTTNYGYTF. In DNA, the CDR3 is TGTGCCAGCAGTGTAACAAGTACAACTAACTATGGCTACACCTTC.

The CDR3 reads CASSPRQGTADTQYF. The DNA of the CDR3 is TGTGCCAGCAGCCCACGACAGGGGACGGCAGATACGCAGTATTTT. This sequence joins TRBV9 and TRBJ2-3, with 8 bases identical to TRBD1. The germline CDR1 and CDR2 sequences are SGDLS and YYNGEE. Trimming took 4 bases from V and 4 from J; bases not matched to a gene: 8. The CDR3 length is 15 residues.

The chain has TRBV6-1 and TRBJ2-2, with 8 bases fitting TRBD2. The CDR3 runs 17 residues. Looked up from germline, CDR1 is MNHNS and CDR2 is SASEGT. Trimming at V came to 4 bases and at J to 3 bases, leaving 10 bases not matched to a gene. The DNA for the CDR3 is TGTGCCAGCAGTGGGGGGACTAGTACTAGAGACACCGGGGAGCTGTTTTTT. Its translation is CASSGGTSTRDTGELFF.

The V gene is TRBV4-1, the J gene TRBJ1-1; a weak D match, TRBD1 (6 bases). V was cut by 3 bases and J by 6 bases, with 11 bases left in between. CDR1 MGHRA and CDR2 YSYEKL come from the germline V gene. This CDR3 has 13 amino acids. The CDR3: CASSHRNRAEAFF. CDR3 in DNA: TGCGCCAGCAGCCACAGAAACAGGGCTGAAGCTTTCTTT.

The rearrangement links TRBV20-1 to TRBJ2-3; D unresolved. This CDR3 contains 11 residues. Germline V gene data show CDR1 as DFQATT and CDR2 as SNEGSKA (reference sequence). V lost 4 bases to trimming and J lost 11 bases, with 13 bases between them. The CDR3 here is CSAIRSLRQYF. For the CDR3, the DNA is TGCAGTGCTATCCGGTCGTTGAGGCAGTATTTT.

This rearrangement joins TRBV10-2 to TRBJ2-5, with 8 positions matching TRBD1. Looked up from germline, CDR1 is WSHSY and CDR2 is SAAADI. Germline trimming cut 7 bases from V and 3 bases from J; bases unmatched to any gene: 4. The CDR3 is 13 amino acids. The CDR3 DNA is TGCGCCAGCAATACAGGGGGGAAAGAGACCCAGTACTTC. This sequence encodes CASNTGGKETQYF.

This clone was found once. The chain couples TRBV27 to TRBJ1-5, with unresolved D. Germline loops: CDR1 MNHEY, CDR2 SMNVEV (reference sequence). Trimming left V 5 bases short and J 0 bases short, with 23 bases between. The CDR3 is made up of 19 amino acids. Here the CDR3 reads CASSPRLFTDRYSNQPQHF. In DNA, the CDR3 is TGTGCCAGCAGTCCCCGGCTGTTCACAGATCGTTATAGCAATCAGCCCCAGCATTTT.

The genes are TRBV7-9 and TRBJ2-5; perhaps TRBD1 as D (6 bases). Trimming pared 4 bases from V and 5 bases from J, leaving 14 bases between. Germline V gene sequence: CDR1 SEHNR, CDR2 FQNEAQ (reference sequence). The CDR3 spans 14 residues. CDR3 sequence: CASSSHRELETQYF. CDR3 DNA sequence: TGTGCCAGCAGCTCCCACAGGGAATTGGAGACCCAGTACTTC. The variable domain in full, completed from reference TRBV7-9 and TRBJ2-5, reads DTGVSQNPRHKITKRGQNVTFRCDPISEHNRLYWYRQTLGQGPEFLTYFQNEAQLEKSRLLSDRFSAERPKGSFSTLEIQRTEQGDSAMYLCASSSHRELETQYFGPGTRLLVL.

CDR3 nucleotide sequence: TGCGCCAGCAGCTACACGACTAGCGGGGGGATTTACGAGCAGTACTTC. It is translated as CASSYTTSGGIYEQYF. J is TRBJ2-7 and V is TRBV5-1, with 13 bases matching TRBD2. CDR3 length: 16 residues. CDR1 and CDR2 from the germline V gene are SGHRS and YFSETQ. Unmatched junction bases numbered 7, after V lost 3 bases and J lost 4 bases.

V gene TRBV7-3 combines with J gene TRBJ2-7; D may be TRBD1 (6 bases). This CDR3 has 15 residues. The V and J ends lost 2 bases and 6 bases respectively, with 17 bases between them. Germline CDR1 is SGHTA and CDR2 is FQGTGA. The CDR3 sequence is CASSLLGVRGSEQYF. The CDR3 bases are TGTGCCAGCAGCTTACTAGGAGTCAGGGGATCCGAGCAGTACTTC. Combining the CDR3 with reference TRBV7-3 and TRBJ2-7 gives the whole variable domain GAGVSQTPSNKVTEKGKYVELRCDPISGHTALYWYRQSLGQGPEFLIYFQGTGAADDSGLPNDRFFAVRPEGSVSTLKIQRTERGDSAVYLCASSLLGVRGSEQYFGPGTRLTVT.

The chain employs TRBV6-1 and TRBJ1-3, with D possibly matching TRBD1 (5 bases). Germline V gene sequence: CDR1 MNHNS, CDR2 SASEGT. The CDR3 totals 15 residues. V was cut by 5 bases and J by 3 bases, with 14 bases left in between. CDR3 nucleotide sequence: TGTGCCAGCAGTTCCCCTGTGGGGCTTGGAAACACCATATATTTT. Its protein product is CASSSPVGLGNTIYF.

The V gene is TRBV5-4, the J gene TRBJ2-3; D remains ambiguous. This CDR3 is 13 amino acids long. V was pared by 7 bases and J by 4 bases, with 13 bases between. From germline, CDR1 is SGHNT and CDR2 YYREEE (reference sequence). The chain's CDR3 is CASRPATSDTQYF. As DNA, the CDR3 is TGTGCCAGCCGCCCAGCGACCTCAGATACGCAGTATTTT.

The V and J genes are TRBV9 and TRBJ2-1, with D possibly being TRBD1 (5 bases). V was shortened by 3 bases and J by 6 bases, with 16 bases between the two germline ends. The CDR3 runs to 15 residues. Germline V gives CDR1 SGDLS, CDR2 YYNGEE. The CDR3 nucleotides read TGTGCCAGCAGCGCCAGCCCCAGGGAACGCAATGAGCAGTTCTTC. It translates to CASSASPRERNEQFF.

The chain carries TRBV30 and TRBJ1-1; tentatively, D is TRBD1 (6 bases). The CDR3 has 11 amino acids. Germline V gene sequence: CDR1 GTSNPN, CDR2 SVGIG (reference sequence). Trimming took off 2 bases at V and 7 bases at J, with 8 bases between the two ends. CDR3 protein: CAWSTGLEAFF. CDR3 nucleotides: TGTGCCTGGAGTACAGGGCTTGAAGCTTTCTTT.